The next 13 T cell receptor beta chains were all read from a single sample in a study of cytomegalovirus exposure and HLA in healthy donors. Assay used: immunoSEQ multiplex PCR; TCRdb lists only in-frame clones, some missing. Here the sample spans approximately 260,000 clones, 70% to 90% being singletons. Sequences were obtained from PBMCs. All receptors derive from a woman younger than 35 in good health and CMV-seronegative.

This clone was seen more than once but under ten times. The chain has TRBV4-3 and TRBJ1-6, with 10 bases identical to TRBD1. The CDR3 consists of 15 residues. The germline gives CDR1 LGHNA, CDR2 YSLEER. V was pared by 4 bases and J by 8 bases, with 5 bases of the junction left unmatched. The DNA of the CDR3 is TGCGCCAGCAGCCTTACCGGGACAGGGGATTCACCCCTCCACTTT. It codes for CASSLTGTGDSPLHF.

This chain's CDR3 is CASSLGTVISYNEQFF. The CDR3 bases are TGTGCCAGCAGCTTAGGGACAGTCATCTCCTACAATGAGCAGTTCTTC. This chain uses TRBV11-3 with TRBJ2-1; a weak D match, TRBD1 (6 bases). CDR3 length equals 16 residues. V dropped 1 base and J dropped 0 bases, with 10 bases sitting between them. Germline V gene sequence: CDR1 SGHNT, CDR2 YENEEA.

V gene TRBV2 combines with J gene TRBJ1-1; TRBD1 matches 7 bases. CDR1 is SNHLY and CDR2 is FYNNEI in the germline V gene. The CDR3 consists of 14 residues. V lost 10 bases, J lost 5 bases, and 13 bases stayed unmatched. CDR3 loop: CATDPQGVQTEAFF. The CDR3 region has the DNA TGTGCCACCGACCCCCAGGGGGTACAAACTGAAGCTTTCTTT.

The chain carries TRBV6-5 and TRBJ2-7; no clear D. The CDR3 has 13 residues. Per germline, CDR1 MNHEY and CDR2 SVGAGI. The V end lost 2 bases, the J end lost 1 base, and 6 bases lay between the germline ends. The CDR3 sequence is CASSYPPSYEQYF. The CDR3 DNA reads TGTGCCAGCAGTTACCCCCCTTCCTACGAGCAGTACTTC.

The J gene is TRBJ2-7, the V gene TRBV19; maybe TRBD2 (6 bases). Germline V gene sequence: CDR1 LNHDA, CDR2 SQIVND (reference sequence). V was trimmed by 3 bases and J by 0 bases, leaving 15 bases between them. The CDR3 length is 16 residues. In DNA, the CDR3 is TGTGCCAGTAGTATTTTTGCGGGGCCAAGCTCCTACGAGCAGTACTTC. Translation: CASSIFAGPSSYEQYF.

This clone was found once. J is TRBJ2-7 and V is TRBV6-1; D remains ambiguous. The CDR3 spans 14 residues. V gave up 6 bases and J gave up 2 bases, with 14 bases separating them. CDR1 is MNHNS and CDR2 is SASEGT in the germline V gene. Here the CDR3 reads CASRKWQETYEQYF. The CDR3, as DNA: TGTGCCAGCAGGAAGTGGCAGGAAACCTACGAGCAGTACTTC.

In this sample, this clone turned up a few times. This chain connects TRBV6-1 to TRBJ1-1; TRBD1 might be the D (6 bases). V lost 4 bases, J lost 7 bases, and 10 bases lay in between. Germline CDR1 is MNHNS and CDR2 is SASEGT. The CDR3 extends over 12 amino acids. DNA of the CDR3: TGTGCCAGCAGTGTTTACAGGGATGAAGCTTTCTTT. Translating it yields CASSVYRDEAFF.

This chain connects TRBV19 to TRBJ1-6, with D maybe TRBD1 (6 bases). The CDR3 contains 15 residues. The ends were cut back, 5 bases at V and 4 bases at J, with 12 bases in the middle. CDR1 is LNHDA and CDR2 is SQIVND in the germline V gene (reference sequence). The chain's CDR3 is CASSGEDSYNSPLHF. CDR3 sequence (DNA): TGTGCCAGTAGTGGCGAGGACAGTTATAATTCACCCCTCCACTTT.

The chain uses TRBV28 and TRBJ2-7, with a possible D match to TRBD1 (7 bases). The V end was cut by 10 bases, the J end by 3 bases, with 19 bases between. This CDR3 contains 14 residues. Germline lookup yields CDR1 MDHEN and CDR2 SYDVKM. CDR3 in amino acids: CAIMRRQGGYEQYF. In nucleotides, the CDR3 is TGTGCCATCATGAGGAGGCAGGGGGGCTACGAGCAGTACTTC.

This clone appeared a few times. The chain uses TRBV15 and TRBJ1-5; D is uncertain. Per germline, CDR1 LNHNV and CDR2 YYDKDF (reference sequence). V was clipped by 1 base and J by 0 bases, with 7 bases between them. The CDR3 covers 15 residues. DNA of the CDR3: TGTGCCACCAGCAGAGTTGACACTAGCAATCAGCCCCAGCATTTT. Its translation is CATSRVDTSNQPQHF. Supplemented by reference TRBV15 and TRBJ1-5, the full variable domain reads DAMVIQNPRYQVTQFGKPVTLSCSQTLNHNVMYWYQQKSSQAPKLLFHYYDKDFNNEADTPDNFQSRRPNTSFCFLDIRSPGLGDTAMYLCATSRVDTSNQPQHFGDGTRLSIL.

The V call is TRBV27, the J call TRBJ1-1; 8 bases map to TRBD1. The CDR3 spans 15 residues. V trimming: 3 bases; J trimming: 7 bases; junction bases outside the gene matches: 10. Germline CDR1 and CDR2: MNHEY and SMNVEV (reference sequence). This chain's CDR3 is CASSLLGQGRDEAFF. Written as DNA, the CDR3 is TGTGCCAGCAGTTTGCTCGGACAGGGTCGTGATGAAGCTTTCTTT.

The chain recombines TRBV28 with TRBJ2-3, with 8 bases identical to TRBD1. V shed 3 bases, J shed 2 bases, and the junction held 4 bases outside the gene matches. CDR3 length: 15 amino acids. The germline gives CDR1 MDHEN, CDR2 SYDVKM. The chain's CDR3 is CASSLGQGATDTQYF. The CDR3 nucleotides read TGTGCCAGCAGTTTGGGGCAGGGGGCCACAGATACGCAGTATTTT.

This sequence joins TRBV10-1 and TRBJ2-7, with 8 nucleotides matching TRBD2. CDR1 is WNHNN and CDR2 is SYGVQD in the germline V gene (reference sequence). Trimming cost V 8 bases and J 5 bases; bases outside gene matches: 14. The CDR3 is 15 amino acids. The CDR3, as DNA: TGCGCCAGCTCCTATGGGCGGGAGGCCGCCAACGAGCAGTACTTC. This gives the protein CASSYGREAANEQYF.